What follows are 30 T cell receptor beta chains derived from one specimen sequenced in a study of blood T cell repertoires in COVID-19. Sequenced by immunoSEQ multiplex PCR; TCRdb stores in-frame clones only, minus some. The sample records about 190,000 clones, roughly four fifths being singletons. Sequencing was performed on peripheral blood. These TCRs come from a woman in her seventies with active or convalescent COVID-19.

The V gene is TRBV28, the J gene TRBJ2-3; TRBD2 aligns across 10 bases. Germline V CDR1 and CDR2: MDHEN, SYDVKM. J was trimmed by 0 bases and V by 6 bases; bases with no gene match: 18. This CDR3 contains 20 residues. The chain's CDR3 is CASSIPRWVAGGPSTDTQYF. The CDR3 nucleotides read TGTGCCAGCAGCATACCCCGTTGGGTAGCGGGAGGCCCGAGCACAGATACGCAGTATTTT.

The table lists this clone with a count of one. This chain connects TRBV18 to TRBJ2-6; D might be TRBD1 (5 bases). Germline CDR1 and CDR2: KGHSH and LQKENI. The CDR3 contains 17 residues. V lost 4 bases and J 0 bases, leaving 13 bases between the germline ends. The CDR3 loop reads CASSLGPGFSGANVLTF. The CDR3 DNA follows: TGTGCCAGCTCACTCGGTCCAGGGTTCTCTGGGGCCAACGTCCTGACTTTC.

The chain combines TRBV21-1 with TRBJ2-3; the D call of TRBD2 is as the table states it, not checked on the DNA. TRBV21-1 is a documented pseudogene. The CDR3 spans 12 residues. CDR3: CSSGEWADTQYF. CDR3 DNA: TGCTCTTCGGGGGAGTGGGCAGATACGCAGTATTTT.

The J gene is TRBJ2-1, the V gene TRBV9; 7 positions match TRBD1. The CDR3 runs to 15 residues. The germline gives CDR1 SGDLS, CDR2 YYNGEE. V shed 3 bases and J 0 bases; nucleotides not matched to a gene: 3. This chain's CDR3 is CASSDGTVSYNEQFF. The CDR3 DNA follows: TGTGCCAGCAGCGACGGGACAGTCTCCTACAATGAGCAGTTCTTC.

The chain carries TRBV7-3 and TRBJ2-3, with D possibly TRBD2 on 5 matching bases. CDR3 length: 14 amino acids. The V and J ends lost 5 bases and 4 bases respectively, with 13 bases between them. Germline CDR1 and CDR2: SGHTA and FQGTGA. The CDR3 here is CASSPNGGPDTQYF. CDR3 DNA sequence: TGTGCCAGCAGCCCAAACGGAGGTCCAGATACGCAGTATTTT.

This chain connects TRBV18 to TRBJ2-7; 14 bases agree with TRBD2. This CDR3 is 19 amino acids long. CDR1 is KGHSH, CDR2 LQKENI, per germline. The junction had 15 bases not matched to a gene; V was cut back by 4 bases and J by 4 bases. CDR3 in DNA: TGTGCCAGCTCACTCGAGACTAGCGGGAGGGCCTATTCCCGTTACGAGCAGTACTTC. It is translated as CASSLETSGRAYSRYEQYF. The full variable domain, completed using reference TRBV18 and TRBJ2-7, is NAGVMQNPRHLVRRRGQEARLRCSPMKGHSHVYWYRQLPEEGLKFMVYLQKENIIDESGMPKERFSAEFPKEGPSILRIQQVVRGDSAAYFCASSLETSGRAYSRYEQYFGPGTRLTVT.

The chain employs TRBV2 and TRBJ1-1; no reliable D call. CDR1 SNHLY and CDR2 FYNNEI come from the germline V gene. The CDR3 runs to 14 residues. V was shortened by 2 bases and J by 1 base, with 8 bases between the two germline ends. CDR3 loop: CASSEMQENTEAFF. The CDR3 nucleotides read TGTGCCAGCAGTGAAATGCAGGAGAACACTGAAGCTTTCTTT.

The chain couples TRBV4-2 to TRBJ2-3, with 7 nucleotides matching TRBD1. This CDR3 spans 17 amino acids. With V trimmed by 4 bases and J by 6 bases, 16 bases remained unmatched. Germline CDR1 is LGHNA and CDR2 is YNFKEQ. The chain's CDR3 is CASSPYLVQGWADTQYF. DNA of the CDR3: TGTGCCAGCAGCCCTTACCTCGTACAGGGGTGGGCGGATACGCAGTATTTT.

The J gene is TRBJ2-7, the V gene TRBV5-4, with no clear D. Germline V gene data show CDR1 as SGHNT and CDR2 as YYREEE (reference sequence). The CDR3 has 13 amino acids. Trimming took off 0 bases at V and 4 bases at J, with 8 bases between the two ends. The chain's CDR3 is CASSLGPPYEQYF. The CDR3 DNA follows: TGTGCCAGCAGCTTGGGGCCGCCGTACGAGCAGTACTTC.

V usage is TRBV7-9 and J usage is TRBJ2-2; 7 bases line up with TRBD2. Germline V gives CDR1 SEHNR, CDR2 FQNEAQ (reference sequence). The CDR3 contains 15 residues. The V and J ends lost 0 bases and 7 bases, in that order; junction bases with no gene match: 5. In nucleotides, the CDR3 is TGTGCCAGCAGCTTAGCAGGCGGGAGAGGCGGGGAGCTGTTTTTT. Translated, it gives CASSLAGGRGGELFF.

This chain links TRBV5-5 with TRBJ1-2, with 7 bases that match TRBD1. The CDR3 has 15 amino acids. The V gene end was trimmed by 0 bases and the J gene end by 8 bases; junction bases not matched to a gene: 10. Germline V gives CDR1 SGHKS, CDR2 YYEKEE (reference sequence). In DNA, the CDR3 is TGTGCCAGCAGCTTGGCGACAGGGACTCAGGGGGGCTACACCTTC. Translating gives CASSLATGTQGGYTF. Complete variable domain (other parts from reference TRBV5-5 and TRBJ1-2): DAGVTQSPTHLIKTRGQQVTLRCSPISGHKSVSWYQQVLGQGPQFIFQYYEKEERGRGNFPDRFSARQFPNYSSELNVNALLLGDSALYLCASSLATGTQGGYTFGSGTRLTVV.

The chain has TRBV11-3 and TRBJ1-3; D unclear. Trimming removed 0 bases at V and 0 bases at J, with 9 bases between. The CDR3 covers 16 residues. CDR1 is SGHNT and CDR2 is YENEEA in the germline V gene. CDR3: CASSLDGRYSGNTIYF. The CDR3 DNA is TGTGCCAGCAGCTTAGACGGCAGGTACTCTGGAAACACCATATATTTT.

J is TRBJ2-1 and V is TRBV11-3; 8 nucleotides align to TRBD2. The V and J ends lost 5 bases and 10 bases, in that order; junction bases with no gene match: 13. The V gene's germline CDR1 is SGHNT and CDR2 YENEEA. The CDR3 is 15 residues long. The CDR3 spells CASSPTGLAAREQFF. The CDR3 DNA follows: TGTGCCAGCAGCCCGACCGGACTAGCAGCCCGCGAGCAGTTCTTC.

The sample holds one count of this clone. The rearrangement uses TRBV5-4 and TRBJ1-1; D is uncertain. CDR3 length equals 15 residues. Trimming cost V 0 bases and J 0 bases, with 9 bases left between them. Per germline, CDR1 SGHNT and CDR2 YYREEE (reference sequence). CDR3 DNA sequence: TGTGCCAGCAGCTTGGGGGGAGGGATGAACACTGAAGCTTTCTTT. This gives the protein CASSLGGGMNTEAFF.

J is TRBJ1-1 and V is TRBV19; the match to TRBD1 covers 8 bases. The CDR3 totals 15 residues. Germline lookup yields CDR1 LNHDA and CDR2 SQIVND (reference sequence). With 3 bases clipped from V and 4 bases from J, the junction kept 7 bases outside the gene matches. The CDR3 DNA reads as TGTGCCAGTAGTATGCGACAGGGGAAGGGCACTGAAGCTTTCTTT. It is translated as CASSMRQGKGTEAFF.

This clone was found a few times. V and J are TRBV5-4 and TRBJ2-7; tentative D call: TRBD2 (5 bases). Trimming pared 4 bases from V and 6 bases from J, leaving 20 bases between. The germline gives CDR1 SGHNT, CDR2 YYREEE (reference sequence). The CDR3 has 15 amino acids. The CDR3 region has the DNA TGTGCCAGCAGCACTCGAGGAGCTTCTCGGGGCGAGCAGTACTTC. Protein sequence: CASSTRGASRGEQYF.

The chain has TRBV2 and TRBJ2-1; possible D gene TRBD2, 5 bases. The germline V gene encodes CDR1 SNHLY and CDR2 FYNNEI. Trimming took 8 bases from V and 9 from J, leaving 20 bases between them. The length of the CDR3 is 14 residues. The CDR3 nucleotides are TGTGCCAGCGCTGAGACGACTAATAGTATTGAGCAGTTCTTC. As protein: CASAETTNSIEQFF.

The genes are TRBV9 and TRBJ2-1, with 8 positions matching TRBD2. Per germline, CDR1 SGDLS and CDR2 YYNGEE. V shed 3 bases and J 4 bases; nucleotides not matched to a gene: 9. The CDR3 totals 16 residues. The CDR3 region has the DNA TGTGCCAGCAGCGGCCCAACTAGCGGCACATACAATGAGCAGTTCTTC. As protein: CASSGPTSGTYNEQFF. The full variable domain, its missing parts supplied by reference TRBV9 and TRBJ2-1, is DSGVTQTPKHLITATGQRVTLRCSPRSGDLSVYWYQQSLDQGLQFLIQYYNGEERAKGNILERFSAQQFPDLHSELNLSSLELGDSALYFCASSGPTSGTYNEQFFGPGTRLTVL.

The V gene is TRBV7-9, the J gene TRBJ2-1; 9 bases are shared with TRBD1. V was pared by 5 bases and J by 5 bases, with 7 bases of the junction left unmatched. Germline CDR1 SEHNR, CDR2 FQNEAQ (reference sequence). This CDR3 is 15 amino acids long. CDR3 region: CASSPTGGIDNEQFF. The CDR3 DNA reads TGTGCCAGCAGCCCTACAGGGGGCATCGACAATGAGCAGTTCTTC.

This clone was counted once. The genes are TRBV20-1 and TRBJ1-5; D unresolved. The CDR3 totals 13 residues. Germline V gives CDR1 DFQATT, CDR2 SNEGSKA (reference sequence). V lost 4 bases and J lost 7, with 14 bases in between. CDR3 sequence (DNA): TGCAGTGCTAATGAGCGGATGAAACAGCCCCAGCATTTT. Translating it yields CSANERMKQPQHF.

CDR3 coding DNA: TGTGCCAGCTCACCACGGGATCTTGGACTAGCGTCTTACAATGAGCAGTTCTTC. It is translated as CASSPRDLGLASYNEQFF. This chain uses TRBV18 with TRBJ2-1, with 9 bases aligning to TRBD2. The CDR3 contains 18 residues. CDR1 and CDR2 from the germline V gene are KGHSH and LQKENI. Unmatched junction bases numbered 11, after V lost 1 base and J lost 4 bases.

CDR3 bases: TGTGCCAGAAGCTTGGGTTCCCGGACTAGCGGGAGGGCCATCAATGAGCAGTTCTTC. Protein: CARSLGSRTSGRAINEQFF. The V and J genes are TRBV5-3 and TRBJ2-1, with 15 positions matching TRBD2. TRBV5-3 is reported as an ORF; its role is uncertain. The V segment lost 0 bases and the J segment 6 bases; nucleotides outside the gene matches: 10. This CDR3 comprises 19 residues.

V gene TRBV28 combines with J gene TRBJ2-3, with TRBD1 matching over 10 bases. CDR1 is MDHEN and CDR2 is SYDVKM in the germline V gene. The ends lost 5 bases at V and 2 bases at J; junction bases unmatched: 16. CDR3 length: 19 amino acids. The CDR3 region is CASSLRYTRTGGTTDTQYF. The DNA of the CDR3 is TGTGCCAGCAGTCTACGATATACGAGGACAGGGGGAACCACAGATACGCAGTATTTT.

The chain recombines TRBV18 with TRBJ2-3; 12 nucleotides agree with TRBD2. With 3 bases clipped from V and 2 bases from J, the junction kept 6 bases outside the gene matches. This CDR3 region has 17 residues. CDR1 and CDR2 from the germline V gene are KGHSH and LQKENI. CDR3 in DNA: TGTGCCAGCTCACCGGGACTAGCGGGTTCTAACACAGATACGCAGTATTTT. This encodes CASSPGLAGSNTDTQYF.

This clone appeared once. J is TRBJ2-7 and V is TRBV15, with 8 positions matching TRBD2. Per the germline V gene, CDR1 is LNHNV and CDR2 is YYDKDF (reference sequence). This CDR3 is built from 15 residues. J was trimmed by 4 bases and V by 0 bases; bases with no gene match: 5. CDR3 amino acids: CATSREPGGGYEQYF. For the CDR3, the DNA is TGTGCCACCAGCAGAGAGCCGGGAGGGGGATACGAGCAGTACTTC.

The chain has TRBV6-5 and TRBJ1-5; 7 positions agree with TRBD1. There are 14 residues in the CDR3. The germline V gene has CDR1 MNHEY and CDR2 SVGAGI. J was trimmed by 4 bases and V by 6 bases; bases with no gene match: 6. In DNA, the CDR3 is TGTGCCAGCAGCCCCGGGACAGCAAATCAGCCCCAGCATTTT. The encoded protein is CASSPGTANQPQHF.

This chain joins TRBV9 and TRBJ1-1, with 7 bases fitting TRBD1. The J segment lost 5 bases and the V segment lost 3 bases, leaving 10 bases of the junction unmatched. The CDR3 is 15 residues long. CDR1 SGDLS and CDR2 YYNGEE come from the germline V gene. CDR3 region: CASSAPTGLETEAFF. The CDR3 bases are TGTGCCAGCAGCGCACCGACAGGGCTCGAAACTGAAGCTTTCTTT.

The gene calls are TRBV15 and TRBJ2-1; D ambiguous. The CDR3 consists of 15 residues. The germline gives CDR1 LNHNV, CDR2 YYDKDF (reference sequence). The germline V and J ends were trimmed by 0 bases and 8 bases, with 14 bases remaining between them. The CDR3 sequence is CATSRDRPSMDEQFF. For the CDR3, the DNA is TGTGCCACCAGCAGAGATCGCCCTAGTATGGATGAGCAGTTCTTC. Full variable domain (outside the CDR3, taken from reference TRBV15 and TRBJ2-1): DAMVIQNPRYQVTQFGKPVTLSCSQTLNHNVMYWYQQKSSQAPKLLFHYYDKDFNNEADTPDNFQSRRPNTSFCFLDIRSPGLGDTAMYLCATSRDRPSMDEQFFGPGTRLTVL.

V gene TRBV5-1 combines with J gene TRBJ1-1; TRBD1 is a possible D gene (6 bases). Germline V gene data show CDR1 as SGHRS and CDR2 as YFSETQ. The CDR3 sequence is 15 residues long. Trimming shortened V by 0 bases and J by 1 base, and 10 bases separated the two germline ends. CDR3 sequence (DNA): TGCGCCAGCAGCTTGGGCAGGGGTGGGAACACTGAAGCTTTCTTT. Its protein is CASSLGRGGNTEAFF.

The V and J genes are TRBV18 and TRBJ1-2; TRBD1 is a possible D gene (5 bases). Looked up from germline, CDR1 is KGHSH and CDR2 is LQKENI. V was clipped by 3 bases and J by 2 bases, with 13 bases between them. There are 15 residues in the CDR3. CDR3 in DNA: TGTGCCAGCTCACCTGCCCAGGGACTGAACTATGGCTACACCTTC. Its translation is CASSPAQGLNYGYTF. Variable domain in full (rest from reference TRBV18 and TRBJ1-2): NAGVMQNPRHLVRRRGQEARLRCSPMKGHSHVYWYRQLPEEGLKFMVYLQKENIIDESGMPKERFSAEFPKEGPSILRIQQVVRGDSAAYFCASSPAQGLNYGYTFGSGTRLTVV.